The 27 T cell receptor beta chains reported below all come from one sample, sequenced in a study of tumor and adjacent non-tumor tissue in lung cancer. The library came from three nested PCR rounds adapted from ARM-PCR protocols. One entry per CDR3 protein results from TCRdb running MiXCR on the multiplex PCR reads. The sample has about 86,000 distinct CDR3 sequences, more than 75% seen once; the top ten hold 21%. No cell sorting was done before RNA was extracted from the tissue. Distant lung tissue was collected more than 3 cm away from the tumor edge. Sequencing used distant non-tumor lung tissue. The receptors were gathered from a woman aged 50 to 65 with non-small cell lung cancer.

The V and J genes are TRBV30 and TRBJ2-7; no clear D. CDR3 length: 13 amino acids. The ends were cut back, 4 bases at V and 3 bases at J, with 13 bases in the middle. Germline CDR1 GTSNPN, CDR2 SVGIG (reference sequence). The CDR3 bases are TGTGCCTGGAATGTGACGGCCTACTACGAGCAGTACTTC. It encodes CAWNVTAYYEQYF.

To note about this clonotype: One end of the junction varies from germline; a read error may be responsible. The J gene is TRBJ2-1, the V gene TRBV11-2; D perhaps matches TRBD2 (6 bases). Germline values: CDR1 SGHAT, CDR2 FQNNGV. The CDR3 spans 15 residues. CDR3 loop: CANSLGLAGTIEQFF. The CDR3 DNA sequence: TGTGCCAACAGCTTAGGCCTTGCGGGAACGATTGAGCAGTTCTTC.

This chain connects TRBV6-6 to TRBJ1-5; D is possibly TRBD1 (5 bases). Trimming shortened V by 9 bases and J by 4 bases, and 19 bases separated the two germline ends. CDR1 is MNHNY and CDR2 is SVGAGI in the germline V gene (reference sequence). The CDR3 consists of 15 residues. CDR3 nucleotides: TGTGCCAGTACCTCACCGGGACGGATAAATCAGCCCCAGCATTTT. As protein: CASTSPGRINQPQHF.

Regarding this clonotype: The CDR3 does not end in the conserved phenylalanine or tryptophan, so this is likely a read error. The CDR3 spells CASIRDYDASGELFS. Here the CDR3 DNA reads TGTGCCAGCATCCGGGACTATGATGCTTCCGGGGAGCTGTTTTCT. The rearrangement joins TRBV6-6 to TRBJ2-2; TRBD2 matches at 7 bases. Germline assignment: CDR1 MNHNY and CDR2 SVGAGI (reference sequence). Trimming cost V 7 bases and J 6 bases; bases outside gene matches: 11. The CDR3 runs to 15 residues.

Notes on this clonotype: Germline and junction disagree at one end, which may indicate a read error. V and J are TRBV4-2 and TRBJ1-1; the D gene is possibly TRBD1 (5 bases). The CDR3 runs 16 residues. Looked up from germline, CDR1 is LGHNA and CDR2 is YNFKEQ. CDR3 loop: CVSSQEVSGGNTETFF. Here the CDR3 DNA reads TGTGTCAGCAGCCAAGAGGTTTCCGGGGGAAACACTGAAACTTTCTTT.

This sequence joins TRBV6-2 or TRBV6-3 and TRBJ2-1, with 9 bases matching TRBD1. Germline CDR1 reads MNHEY; CDR2 reads SVGEGT. This CDR3 has 16 residues. V was pared by 5 bases and J by 12 bases, with 17 bases of the junction left unmatched. In nucleotides, the CDR3 is TGTGCCAGCAGTCCCTTCGGCGGGACAGGGTTTGGTGCGCAGTTCTTC. Protein: CASSPFGGTGFGAQFF.

This clonotype was recorded many times. This sequence joins TRBV14 and TRBJ2-3; D gene unclear. Germline values: CDR1 SGHDN, CDR2 FVKESK. The V end lost 0 bases, the J end lost 4 bases, and 8 bases lay between the germline ends. The CDR3 contains 14 residues. The CDR3 reads CASSQDVRSDTQYF. In DNA form, the CDR3 reads TGTGCCAGCAGCCAAGATGTCAGGTCAGATACGCAGTATTTT.

Comment on this clonotype: The junction does not match germline at one end; this may be a read error. The gene calls are TRBV12-3 or TRBV12-4 and TRBJ2-5; D not certain. The CDR3 contains 13 residues. The CDR3 here is CASSLRAGATQYF. The CDR3 DNA sequence: TGTGCGAGCAGTTTAAGAGCCGGAGCGACCCAATACTTC.

V usage is TRBV11-2 and J usage is TRBJ2-2, with D possibly being TRBD2 (5 bases). The germline CDR1 and CDR2 sequences are SGHAT and FQNNGV. Trimming stripped 6 bases from V and 6 bases from J, with 17 bases between. The CDR3 is 15 residues long. Here the CDR3 reads CASSMESGGSGELFF. CDR3 nucleotides: TGTGCCAGCAGTATGGAAAGCGGTGGTTCCGGGGAGCTGTTTTTT.

J is TRBJ1-1 and V is TRBV20-1; TRBD1 might be the D (5 bases). V lost 4 bases and J lost 5, with 23 bases in between. The germline V gene encodes CDR1 DFQATT and CDR2 SNEGSKA (reference sequence). CDR3 length: 16 amino acids. The CDR3 nucleotides are TGCAGTGCTAACCAATTCACCGGGGGAAAGAATACTGAAGCTTTCTTT. Amino acids: CSANQFTGGKNTEAFF.

V is TRBV29-1 and J is TRBJ1-1; 7 nucleotides match TRBD1. CDR3 length: 15 residues. V shed 2 bases, J shed 5 bases, and the junction held 11 bases outside the gene matches. In germline, CDR1 is SQVTM, CDR2 ANQGSEA. CDR3 sequence: CSVERVRDRDTEAFF. The CDR3 DNA sequence: TGCAGCGTTGAAAGGGTGCGGGACAGAGATACTGAAGCTTTCTTT.

This chain joins TRBV6-1 and TRBJ2-5, with 12 nucleotides matching TRBD2. V was clipped by 8 bases and J by 7 bases; unmatched bases: 5. Germline CDR1 and CDR2: MNHNS and SASEGT. This CDR3 has 13 residues. The CDR3 protein is CASYPSGRVTQYF. The CDR3 DNA reads as TGTGCCAGCTACCCTAGCGGGAGGGTGACCCAGTACTTC.

A word on this clonotype: The junction departs from the called germline gene at one end, perhaps through a read error. The chain links TRBV10-3 to TRBJ2-4, with 7 bases matching TRBD2. Germline V CDR1 and CDR2: ENHRY, SYGVKD. This CDR3 contains 13 residues. CDR3 protein: CSISAKRGDIQHF. CDR3 DNA sequence: TGTTCCATCAGTGCAAAGCGGGGAGACATTCAGCACTTC.

In regard to this clonotype: One junction end disagrees with the germline gene, perhaps due to a read error. This rearrangement joins TRBV29-1 to TRBJ1-2; D gene uncertain. This CDR3 is built from 14 residues. CDR1 is SQVTM, CDR2 ANQGSEA, per germline. The DNA for the CDR3 is TGCAACGCTGGCGACGCGCCAGACCTCTATGGCCACACCTTC. Translating gives CNAGDAPDLYGHTF.

On this clonotype: With a much larger clone just one base away, this may be a read error. The chain has TRBV20-1 and TRBJ1-1; D remains unclear. The CDR3 contains 15 residues. Germline CDR1 and CDR2: DFQATT and SNEGSKA (reference sequence). Trimming stripped 8 bases from V and 0 bases from J, with 19 bases between. CDR3 region: CSHLPAGRLNTEAFF. DNA of the CDR3: TGCAGTCATCTCCCCGCCGGGCGGTTGAACACTGAAGCTTTCTTT.

About this clonotype itself: At one boundary the junction diverges from the germline segment, which might be a read error. This chain connects TRBV6-1 to TRBJ2-3, with 14 bases fitting TRBD2. There are 14 residues in the CDR3. Germline values: CDR1 MNHNS, CDR2 SASEGT. For the CDR3, the DNA is TGTGCCAACACGGGACTAGCGGGAGCAGATGCGCAGTATTTT. It encodes CANTGLAGADAQYF.

On this clonotype: Without the conserved terminal phenylalanine or tryptophan, this CDR3 likely stems from a read error. This chain links TRBV4-2 with TRBJ2-3; TRBD2 aligns across 12 bases. The germline CDR1 and CDR2 sequences are LGHNA and YNFKEQ. This CDR3 is built from 16 residues. CDR3 residues: CESSQDGLAGSDTQYL. The CDR3 DNA is TGTGAGAGCAGCCAGGACGGACTAGCGGGATCAGATACGCAGTATCTT.

This clonotype was observed many times. The CDR3 DNA reads as TGCAGTGCCAGTCCGGGACAGGGGGCCTACGAGCAGTACTTC. Its protein is CSASPGQGAYEQYF. The rearrangement links TRBV20-1 to TRBJ2-7; 11 nucleotides agree with TRBD1. The CDR3 length is 14 residues. Trimming cost V 6 bases and J 2 bases; bases outside gene matches: 6. Per germline, CDR1 DFQATT and CDR2 SNEGSKA (reference sequence).

The rearrangement links TRBV5-5 to TRBJ1-5, with D unclear. CDR1 is SGHKS and CDR2 is YYEKEE in the germline V gene (reference sequence). The CDR3 extends over 15 amino acids. CDR3 nucleotides: TGTGGAGGCAGCGTTAACCCGGACTGGAATCAGCCCCAGCATTTT. This sequence encodes CGGSVNPDWNQPQHF.

About this clonotype itself: Sequence at one end of the junction differs from germline and may be a read error. This sequence joins TRBV4-2 and TRBJ2-1; D not certain. The CDR3 extends over 16 amino acids. The germline V gene has CDR1 LGHNA and CDR2 YNFKEQ. This CDR3 is CASSQVLVEYNNEQFF. The CDR3 bases are TGTGCCAGCAGCCAAGTTCTAGTGGAATACAACAATGAACAGTTCTTC.

Sample share makes this clonotype medium-sized (0.01 to 0.1%). The CDR3 protein is CSVREQGGGRSYNEQFF. In nucleotides, the CDR3 is TGCAGCGTTAGAGAGCAGGGAGGCGGGAGGTCTTACAATGAGCAGTTCTTC. V and J are TRBV29-1 and TRBJ2-1, with TRBD2 matching 8 bases. The CDR3 covers 17 residues. The germline CDR1 and CDR2 sequences are SQVTM and ANQGSEA. V was clipped by 5 bases and J by 4 bases; unmatched bases: 16.

In regard to this clonotype: At one end the junction does not follow the germline gene, possibly because of a read error. V usage is TRBV11-2 and J usage is TRBJ2-3; TRBD1 might be the D (5 bases). The CDR3 is 15 residues long. Germline lookup yields CDR1 SGHAT and CDR2 FQNNGV. CDR3 DNA: TGTCCCAGCCGCCATGACAGTGCTAGCACAGATACGCAGTATTTT. This sequence encodes CPSRHDSASTDTQYF.

Concerning this clonotype itself: The junction does not match germline at one end; this may be a read error. The J gene is TRBJ1-5, the V gene TRBV6-1; D is uncertain. This CDR3 has 18 residues. Germline V gene lookup returns CDR1 MNHNS and CDR2 SASEGT. The CDR3 DNA reads TGTGCCACCGCGACTCAGGCAGCCGCGGGGTATAGCAATCAGTCCCAGCATTTT. It translates to CATATQAAAGYSNQSQHF.

A word on this clonotype: At one end the junction does not follow the germline gene, possibly because of a read error. The chain combines TRBV6-5 with TRBJ2-3; D may be TRBD2 (6 bases). The CDR3 extends over 19 amino acids. From germline, CDR1 is MNHEY and CDR2 SVGAGI. CDR3 sequence: CASSYSTRDSPRTTNTQYF. In nucleotides, the CDR3 is TGTGCCAGCAGTTACTCCACCCGGGACTCACCCCGAACCACAAATACGCAGTATTTC.

Details on this clonotype: The junction and the germline gene differ at one end; a read error may be behind it. The chain recombines TRBV29-1 with TRBJ1-4; D gene unclear. Germline CDR1 and CDR2: SQVTM and ANQGSEA. The CDR3 runs 12 residues. The chain's CDR3 is CCVEHRGEKLFF. CDR3 sequence (DNA): TGCTGCGTTGAACATCGTGGGGAAAAACTGTTTTTT.

The gene calls are TRBV29-1 and TRBJ2-5; no firm D call. V lost 6 bases and J 10 bases, leaving 24 bases between the germline ends. The CDR3 covers 14 residues. Germline V lookup: CDR1 SQVTM, CDR2 ANQGSEA. CDR3 bases: TGCAGCGTCGAGGACGGCTCAAACCCAGAGGTCCAGTACTTC. It translates to CSVEDGSNPEVQYF.

About this clonotype itself: The junction shows a germline mismatch at one end, possibly a read error. CDR3 nucleotides: TGCAGTGTTGGGGGGGGACAGGACACCACTGAGGCTTTCTTT. Translated: CSVGGGQDTTEAFF. V gene TRBV29-1 combines with J gene TRBJ1-1, with 8 bases matching TRBD1. The germline V gene has CDR1 SQVTM and CDR2 ANQGSEA. This CDR3 is built from 14 residues.